The clone carrying this T cell receptor (beta chain) came up a few times. The data were taken from a study of blood T cell repertoires in COVID-19. Turning to the study itself: Whether acute or convalescent, the COVID-19 samples came from the United States, Italy and Spain. PBMCs, B-cell-depleted T cells, or T cells provided the cDNA or gDNA that made up the material.

The repertoire was sequenced with immunoSEQ multiplex PCR; TCRdb's copy has only in-frame clones and lacks some. The top ten clones hold about 15% of a sample with about 79,000 clones, around 88% of them seen once. Between the trimmed V and J ends, which lost 2 bases and 3 bases, there was a span of 8 bases. The germline V gene encodes CDR1 KGHSH and CDR2 LQKENI. The CDR3 spans 14 residues. V and J are TRBV18 and TRBJ2-1; possibly TRBD1 for D (6 bases). Sequences were obtained from peripheral blood. The TCR sequence derives from a man between 70 and 80 years old with active or convalescent COVID-19. The CDR3, as DNA: TGTGCCAGCTCACCAACAGGGTTCTACAATGAGCAGTTCTTC. Translation: CASSPTGFYNEQFF. The whole variable domain, filled in from reference TRBV18 and TRBJ2-1, reads NAGVMQNPRHLVRRRGQEARLRCSPMKGHSHVYWYRQLPEEGLKFMVYLQKENIIDESGMPKERFSAEFPKEGPSILRIQQVVRGDSAAYFCASSPTGFYNEQFFGPGTRLTVL.